This is a list of T cell receptor beta chains from one sample in a study of shared clonotypes between healthy human individuals. TCRdb keeps only in-frame clones here, not all; method: immunoSEQ multiplex PCR. This repertoire shows some 690,000 clones, 80% to 95% found once; its top ten account for 34%. Material for sequencing was memory CD8+ T cells from PBMCs. The receptors originated from a man in his late teens or twenties in good health. Some clones in this sample may be carry-over from other donors' samples. CDR3s include the opening cysteine and the closing phenylalanine or tryptophan. The D gene is left open where the match is weak. The size entry is marked missing in some rows and otherwise reads once, few, many or a size class.

d_gene	abundance	j_gene	v_gene	CDR3nt	CDR3aa
TRBD1	.	TRBJ1-2	TRBV27	TGTGCCAGCAGTTTCAGGGGGGACCCCAACTATGGCTACACCTTC	CASSFRGDPNYGYTF
.	once	TRBJ2-7	TRBV6-5	TGTGCCAGCAGTTACCCCGAGGACGGGATCTACGAGCAGTACTTC	CASSYPEDGIYEQYF
.	.	TRBJ2-7	TRBV11-3	TGTGCCAGCAGCTTACGAGGGGAAACCCTAGCCTACGAGCAGTACTTC	CASSLRGETLAYEQYF
.	.	TRBJ1-5	TRBV9	TGTGCCAGCAGCCCCACCGAGTATAGCAATCAGCCCCAGCATTTT	CASSPTEYSNQPQHF
TRBD1	.	TRBJ1-2	TRBV6-5	TGTGCCAGCAGGGTTACAGGGGAATCTGGCTACACCTTC	CASRVTGESGYTF
.	.	TRBJ2-3	TRBV7-2	TGTGCCAGCAGCCTCGGCCCTCTCCCAGATACGCAGTATTTT	CASSLGPLPDTQYF
.	few	TRBJ2-7	TRBV7-2	TGTGCCAGCAGCTTTTTTCAAGCGCCGACCTACGAGCAGTACTTC	CASSFFQAPTYEQYF
TRBD1	.	TRBJ1-1	TRBV5-1	TGCGCCAGCAGCTTGACCCGACAGGGGGCCTCGCAGGCTGAAGCTTTCTTT	CASSLTRQGASQAEAFF
.	.	TRBJ2-7	TRBV29-1	TGCAGCGCCGGTTGGAGCCGCTACGAGCAGTACTTC	CSAGWSRYEQYF
TRBD1	.	TRBJ1-1	TRBV29-1	TGCAGCGTACCGGGACAGGGGTTCTTT	CSVPGQGFF
.	.	TRBJ1-1	TRBV7-9	TGTGCCAGCAGACTCAGGGTAGACAAGACTGAAGCTTTCTTT	CASRLRVDKTEAFF
TRBD1	.	TRBJ2-6	TRBV9	TGTGCCAGCAGCGTATCACATCCGGGACAGGGGGCTGGGGCCAACGTCCTGACTTTC	CASSVSHPGQGAGANVLTF
.	.	TRBJ1-4	TRBV4-3	TGCGCCAGCAGCCAAGATAGGCGGCGGACAAATGAAAAACTGTTTTTT	CASSQDRRRTNEKLFF
TRBD1	.	TRBJ1-4	TRBV19	TGTGCCAGTAGCGGACAGGAGATTAATGAAAAACTGTTTTTT	CASSGQEINEKLFF
TRBD1	.	TRBJ2-7	TRBV2	TGTGCCAGCAGGGACATACAGGGGGGTACCTACGAGCAGTACTTC	CASRDIQGGTYEQYF
.	.	TRBJ2-7	TRBV28	TGTGCCAGCAGTTTACCAGGGTCCTACGAGCAGTACTTC	CASSLPGSYEQYF
TRBD1	.	TRBJ2-7	TRBV4-2	TGTGCCAGCAGCCAAGGACAGGGGGCTTCCTACGAGCAGTACTTC	CASSQGQGASYEQYF
TRBD2	many	TRBJ2-7	TRBV5-1	TGCGCCAGCAGCCTGGGGACCCCGGGACTAGTAACCTACGAGCAGTACTTC	CASSLGTPGLVTYEQYF
TRBD1	.	TRBJ2-3	TRBV27	TGTGCCAGCAGGGGCGACTTCCGGGACAGGGAGGAGTATTTT	CASRGDFRDREEYF
.	.	TRBJ2-2	TRBV11-2	TGTGCCAGCAGCTTTGATGGGGAGCTGTTTTTT	CASSFDGELFF
TRBD1	.	TRBJ2-3	TRBV2	TGTGCCACCCCTGAAGGGACAGACAGGGCCACAGATACGCAGTATTTT	CATPEGTDRATDTQYF
TRBD2	.	TRBJ2-1	TRBV7-3	TGTGCCAGCAGCTTAAAGTGGGCGGGGGAAGAGCAGTTCTTC	CASSLKWAGEEQFF
.	.	TRBJ2-1	TRBV29-1	TGCAGCGTTGGCCTGAGACTAGTCAATGAGCAGTTCTTC	CSVGLRLVNEQFF
TRBD2	.	TRBJ2-1	TRBV5-6	TGTGCCAGCAGCGCCGGGACTAGCGTGCGTAATGAGCAGTTCTTC	CASSAGTSVRNEQFF
TRBD1	.	TRBJ2-7	TRBV7-2	TGTGCCAGCAGCTTAAGGGACAGTTCCATCTACGAGCAGTACTTC	CASSLRDSSIYEQYF
.	.	TRBJ2-7	TRBV9	TGTGCCAGCAGCGTAGCCATATCGAGCTCCTACGAGCAGTACTTC	CASSVAISSSYEQYF
.	.	TRBJ1-5	TRBV28	TGTGCCAGCAGTCCACGGGGAGGGCGGATTAATCAGCCCCAGCATTTT	CASSPRGGRINQPQHF
.	.	TRBJ1-3	TRBV5-3	TGTGCCAGAAGCTTGCGTAGCTCTGGAAACACCATATATTTT	CARSLRSSGNTIYF
TRBD2	.	TRBJ2-2	TRBV9	TGTGCCAGCAGCACAGATAGCGGGAGTCGGTACACCGGGGAGCTGTTTTTT	CASSTDSGSRYTGELFF
.	.	TRBJ1-5	TRBV9	TGTGCCAGCAGCCCCGCGGGGAGGAAGCCCCAGCATTTT	CASSPAGRKPQHF
TRBD1	.	TRBJ1-2	TRBV15	TGTGCCACCAGCAGAGGCCTTGAGGACAGGCTGAATGGCTACACCTTC	CATSRGLEDRLNGYTF
TRBD2	.	TRBJ2-3	TRBV7-9	TGTGCCAGCAGCTTAGAAGCGGGAGGCCTGAGGGGCACAGATACGCAGTATTTT	CASSLEAGGLRGTDTQYF
.	.	TRBJ2-2	TRBV5-6	TGTGCCAGCCGTCTGTCTGGGAGAGTAGGGGAGCTGTTTTTT	CASRLSGRVGELFF
TRBD2	.	TRBJ2-7	TRBV10-2	TGCGCCAGCAGTGAGGAGCGGGGGGGCTACGAGCAGTACTTC	CASSEERGGYEQYF
TRBD2	.	TRBJ2-5	TRBV6-5	TGTGCCAGCAGTTACGGGGGGGAGGAGACCCAGTACTTC	CASSYGGEETQYF
.	.	TRBJ2-2	TRBV20-1	TGCAGTGCGCCGCTGACCGGGGAGCTGTTTTTT	CSAPLTGELFF
TRBD2	.	TRBJ2-2	TRBV9	TGTGCCAGCAGCGTAATAGGACTAGCGGAGAACACCGGGGAGCTGTTTTTT	CASSVIGLAENTGELFF
TRBD1	.	TRBJ1-3	TRBV7-3	TGTGCCAGCAGCTTCAGCCGGGACAGGGTTACTGGAAACACCATATATTTT	CASSFSRDRVTGNTIYF
TRBD2	.	TRBJ2-7	TRBV4-3	TGCGCCAGCAGCCAAGGTAGCGGGAAGATCTACGAGCAGTACTTC	CASSQGSGKIYEQYF
.	.	TRBJ1-5	TRBV19	TGTGCCAGTAGTATTCGGGGGCAGGAGGGCCAGCCCCAGCATTTT	CASSIRGQEGQPQHF